This T cell receptor (beta chain) was sequenced during a study of blood T cells in healthy people across ages. Caucasian individuals from Russia who were healthy and aged about 6 to 95 acted as donors. The CDR3 sequence is 12 residues long. The V gene's germline CDR1 is SQVTM and CDR2 ANQGSEA. Trimming left V 2 bases short and J 2 bases short, with 6 bases between. Together with a sample-barcoded 5' primer, a J-beta primer mix was included in a second PCR lasting roughly 6 to 12 cycles. Each CDR3 protein gets one entry after TCRdb re-called the 5' RACE reads with MiXCR. The sample records about 1.8 million distinct CDR3 sequences, less than 50% being singletons.

The clonotype comes from a woman aged 40-49 years in good health. The rearrangement uses TRBV29-1 and TRBJ1-2; D unresolved. Sequencing input: blood. The CDR3 reads CSVESLNYGYTF. The CDR3 DNA sequence: TGCAGCGTTGAATCCCTCAACTATGGCTACACCTTC.